What follows are 8 T cell receptor beta chains derived from one specimen sequenced in a study of T-cell memory formation after mild COVID-19. TCRdb processed the 5' RACE reads anew with MiXCR; each CDR3 protein has one entry. The sample lists fewer than 250,000 distinct CDR3 sequences, around 16% occurring once. The source material was PBMCs or a T cell subset sorted from them (not recorded which). Every receptor here comes from an adult woman who had mild COVID-19 (a few samples of this study predate the infection). Cell type and time point are not known.

The CDR3 loop is CASNRGGTQYF. Here the CDR3 DNA reads TGTGCCAGCAACCGGGGTGGTACGCAGTATTTT. The rearrangement uses TRBV6-5 and TRBJ2-3; a possible D gene is TRBD2 (5 bases). This CDR3 contains 11 residues. Looked up from germline, CDR1 is MNHEY and CDR2 is SVGAGI. Trimming shortened V by 7 bases and J by 8 bases, and 10 bases separated the two germline ends.

V usage is TRBV12-5 and J usage is TRBJ2-7, with a tentative D call TRBD2 (6 bases). Per germline, CDR1 LGHNT and CDR2 FRNRAP. The CDR3 is 13 amino acids. Deletions cut 9 bases from V and 2 bases from J, with 14 bases between. As DNA, the CDR3 is TGTGCTAGCAACCTGGGGGGTCCCTACGAGCAGTACTTC. Residues: CASNLGGPYEQYF.

There are a few counts of this clonotype. The V call is TRBV7-8, the J call TRBJ2-1; 10 nucleotides match TRBD1. The length of the CDR3 is 14 residues. The V gene's germline CDR1 is SGHVS and CDR2 FQNEAQ. The V gene end was trimmed by 4 bases and the J gene end by 10 bases; junction bases not matched to a gene: 7. In DNA, the CDR3 is TGTGCCAGCAGCTCCGTATTGGACAGGGGGGAGCAGTTCTTC. Amino acids: CASSSVLDRGEQFF.

This clonotype showed up just a few times. The chain joins TRBV5-1 to TRBJ1-2, with 8 bases identical to TRBD1. Looked up from germline, CDR1 is SGHRS and CDR2 is YFSETQ. The CDR3 spans 14 residues. J was trimmed by 6 bases and V by 3 bases; bases with no gene match: 7. CDR3 bases: TGCGCCAGCAGCTGGACCGGGACAGGAGATGGCTACACCTTC. This gives the protein CASSWTGTGDGYTF.

This chain's CDR3 is CASSLAGTSGTTDTQYF. Written as DNA, the CDR3 is TGTGCCAGCAGCTTAGCGGGGACTAGCGGGACGACAGATACGCAGTATTTT. This chain connects TRBV7-9 to TRBJ2-3, with 13 nucleotides matching TRBD2. This CDR3 comprises 17 residues. With V trimmed by 0 bases and J by 3 bases, 3 bases remained unmatched. Germline V CDR1 and CDR2: SEHNR, FQNEAQ (reference sequence).

The chain is built from TRBV6-6 and TRBJ1-3; D not certain. The germline V and J ends were trimmed by 6 bases and 4 bases, with 4 bases remaining between them. The germline V gene has CDR1 MNHNY and CDR2 SVGAGI (reference sequence). CDR3 size: 11 residues. The chain's CDR3 is CASRPGNTIYF. CDR3 DNA sequence: TGTGCCAGCAGGCCAGGAAACACCATATATTTT.

This sequence joins TRBV7-2 and TRBJ2-5; 8 bases line up with TRBD1. V was pared by 5 bases and J by 4 bases, with 9 bases of the junction left unmatched. The germline gives CDR1 SGHTA, CDR2 FQGNSA. There are 15 residues in the CDR3. The CDR3 DNA reads TGTGCCAGCAGCGCCGGGACAGGTATTCGAGAGACCCAGTACTTC. Its protein product is CASSAGTGIRETQYF. Supplemented by reference TRBV7-2 and TRBJ2-5, the full variable domain reads GAGVSQSPSNKVTEKGKDVELRCDPISGHTALYWYRQSLGQGLEFLIYFQGNSAPDKSGLPSDRFSAERTGGSVSTLTIQRTQQEDSAVYLCASSAGTGIRETQYFGPGTRLLVL.

This clonotype came up a few times. This sequence joins TRBV10-3 and TRBJ2-3; a weak D match, TRBD2 (5 bases). Germline V gene data show CDR1 as ENHRY and CDR2 as SYGVKD. This CDR3 region has 16 residues. V lost 0 bases and J 4 bases, leaving 14 bases between the germline ends. The CDR3 nucleotides are TGTGCCATCAGTGAGTCCTGGTCAATGGAGGCAGATACGCAGTATTTT. It translates to CAISESWSMEADTQYF.